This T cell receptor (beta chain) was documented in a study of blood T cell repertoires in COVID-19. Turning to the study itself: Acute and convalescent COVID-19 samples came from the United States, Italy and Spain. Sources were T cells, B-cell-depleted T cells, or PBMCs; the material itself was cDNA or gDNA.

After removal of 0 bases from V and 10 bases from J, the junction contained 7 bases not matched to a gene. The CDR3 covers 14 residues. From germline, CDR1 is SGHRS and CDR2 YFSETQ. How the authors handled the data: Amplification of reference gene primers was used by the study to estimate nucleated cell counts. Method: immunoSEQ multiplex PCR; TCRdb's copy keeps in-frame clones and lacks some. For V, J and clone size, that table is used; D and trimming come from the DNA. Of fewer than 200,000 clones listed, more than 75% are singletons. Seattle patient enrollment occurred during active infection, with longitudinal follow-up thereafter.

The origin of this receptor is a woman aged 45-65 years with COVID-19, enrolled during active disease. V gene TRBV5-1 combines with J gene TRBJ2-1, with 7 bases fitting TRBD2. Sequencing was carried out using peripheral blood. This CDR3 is CASSLGLAEGEQFF. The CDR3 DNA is TGCGCCAGCAGCTTGGGGCTAGCGGAGGGCGAGCAGTTCTTC.